This passage covers 32 T cell receptor beta chains from one sample sequenced in a study of blood T cells in healthy people across ages. Combining a sample-barcoded 5' primer with a J-beta primer mix, a second PCR ran for roughly 7 to 12 cycles. MiXCR was run by TCRdb on the 5' RACE reads, yielding one entry per CDR3 protein. The table lists approximately 770,000 distinct CDR3 sequences, roughly 60% of them singletons. Sample: blood. These receptors were taken from a man younger than 40 in good health.

CDR3 coding DNA: TGTGCCAGCTCACGGGAACAACGAAGCAATCAGCCCCAGCATTTT. Its translation is CASSREQRSNQPQHF. The V gene is TRBV18, the J gene TRBJ1-5; the D is unclear. V was pared by 4 bases and J by 1 base, with 11 bases between. The CDR3 has 15 amino acids. The germline V gene has CDR1 KGHSH and CDR2 LQKENI.

This chain joins TRBV20-1 and TRBJ2-7; no reliable D call. CDR3 length: 16 amino acids. V was cut by 0 bases and J by 4 bases, with 19 bases left in between. Germline CDR1 reads DFQATT; CDR2 reads SNEGSKA (reference sequence). The CDR3 DNA reads TGCAGTGCTAGAGATCTTGTTTCTATGCCGGCGTACGAGCAGTACTTC. Its protein product is CSARDLVSMPAYEQYF.

This clonotype showed up just a few times. This sequence joins TRBV18 and TRBJ2-6; tentative D call: TRBD1 (5 bases). Germline assignment: CDR1 KGHSH and CDR2 LQKENI. Trimming removed 3 bases from V and 15 bases from J, with 15 bases in between. The CDR3 totals 13 residues. The CDR3 coding sequence is TGTGCCAGCTCACCCGACAGTCGTGAGGACCTGACTTTC. Amino acid sequence: CASSPDSREDLTF.

This sequence joins TRBV25-1 and TRBJ2-7, with D possibly TRBD2 on 7 matching bases. TRBJ2-4 matches the DNA end more closely, so the J call is doubtful. From germline, CDR1 is MGHDK and CDR2 SYGVNS. CDR3 size: 13 residues. The CDR3 bases are TGTGCCAGCAGTGAATGGGGGGGGGCCATTCAGTACTTC. This codes for CASSEWGGAIQYF.

This chain connects TRBV12-3 or TRBV12-4 to TRBJ1-6; D may be TRBD1 (5 bases). Trimming removed 6 bases at V and 10 bases at J, with 16 bases between. CDR3 length: 14 amino acids. CDR3 loop: CASSPGTIGSPLHF. The CDR3 coding sequence is TGTGCCAGCAGCCCCGGGACCATAGGGTCACCCCTCCACTTT.

The sample holds a few counts of this clonotype. The chain carries TRBV6-1 and TRBJ2-1, with D perhaps TRBD1 or TRBD2 (5 bases each). The germline CDR1 and CDR2 sequences are MNHNS and SASEGT. Trimming shortened V by 7 bases and J by 7 bases, and 11 bases separated the two germline ends. The CDR3 loop spans 12 amino acids. The CDR3 DNA reads as TGTGCCAGCACCGGGGCGATGAATGAGCAGTTCTTC. Translated: CASTGAMNEQFF.

J is TRBJ1-1 and V is TRBV20-1, with 8 positions matching TRBD1. V trimming: 3 bases; J trimming: 7 bases; junction bases outside the gene matches: 7. CDR3 size: 13 residues. Germline CDR1 is DFQATT and CDR2 is SNEGSKA (reference sequence). CDR3 in DNA: TGCAGTGCTAGTAACCGGGACAGGCTTGAAGCTTTCTTT. Translating gives CSASNRDRLEAFF.

This clonotype was observed a handful of times. The rearrangement joins TRBV7-2 to TRBJ2-5; D uncertain. Germline V CDR1 and CDR2: SGHTA, FQGNSA. The ends were cut back, 6 bases at V and 6 bases at J, with 11 bases in the middle. The CDR3 spans 12 residues. CDR3 sequence: CASSQYEQTQYF. CDR3 DNA: TGTGCCAGCAGTCAGTACGAGCAGACCCAGTACTTC.

This chain uses TRBV5-5 with TRBJ2-4; possibly TRBD2 for D (5 bases). The CDR3 loop spans 14 amino acids. V lost 3 bases and J 4 bases, leaving 11 bases between the germline ends. Looked up from germline, CDR1 is SGHKS and CDR2 is YYEKEE (reference sequence). CDR3 DNA sequence: TGTGCCAGCAGCTCCGGAGGAACTAAAAACATTCAGTACTTC. This gives the protein CASSSGGTKNIQYF.

This clonotype appeared a few times. The chain employs TRBV7-2 and TRBJ2-5; 8 positions match TRBD1. V lost 2 bases, J lost 5 bases, and 4 bases stayed unmatched. CDR3 length: 14 residues. Germline values: CDR1 SGHTA, CDR2 FQGNSA. The CDR3 region has the DNA TGTGCCAGCAGCTTATCAGGGGGCTGGGAGACCCAGTACTTC. It specifies CASSLSGGWETQYF.

This clonotype was counted only a few times. V gene TRBV10-3 combines with J gene TRBJ2-5; possibly TRBD1 or TRBD2 for D (6 bases each). The CDR3 has 12 amino acids. V lost 8 bases to trimming and J lost 5 bases, with 12 bases between them. The germline V gene has CDR1 ENHRY and CDR2 SYGVKD. The CDR3 bases are TGTGCCATCTCGGGGGCAGGGGAGACCCAGTACTTC. This sequence encodes CAISGAGETQYF.

V usage is TRBV28 and J usage is TRBJ2-1; 9 bases line up with TRBD1. CDR3 length: 16 residues. V trimming: 5 bases; J trimming: 10 bases; junction bases outside the gene matches: 15. Looked up from germline, CDR1 is MDHEN and CDR2 is SYDVKM. In nucleotides, the CDR3 is TGTGCCAGCAGTATCCGGGGACAGGGAAAAGAACGCGAGCAGTTCTTC. Its translation is CASSIRGQGKEREQFF.

The chain links TRBV12-3 or TRBV12-4 to TRBJ2-1, with 10 bases lining up with TRBD2. V lost 4 bases to trimming and J lost 6 bases; unmatched junction nucleotides: 6. The CDR3 loop spans 15 amino acids. CDR3 region: CASSSSGRARNEQFF. The CDR3 DNA reads TGTGCCAGCAGTTCCAGCGGGAGGGCCCGCAATGAGCAGTTCTTC.

This clonotype was counted a few times. V is TRBV5-1 and J is TRBJ2-7; 8 nucleotides agree with TRBD1. Germline CDR1 SGHRS, CDR2 YFSETQ. V was clipped by 4 bases and J by 6 bases; unmatched bases: 6. This CDR3 is 13 amino acids long. The CDR3 DNA follows: TGCGCCAGCAGCCAAGGACAGGGTGGCGAGCAGTACTTC. Translated: CASSQGQGGEQYF.

The chain couples TRBV29-1 to TRBJ1-2, with a possible D match to TRBD1 (5 bases). Germline loops: CDR1 SQVTM, CDR2 ANQGSEA. V shed 6 bases and J shed 8 bases, with 16 bases lying between them. There are 12 residues in the CDR3. CDR3 in amino acids: CSVVGPDGGYTF. The CDR3 nucleotides are TGCAGCGTCGTGGGGCCCGACGGCGGCTACACCTTC.

The sample holds a few counts of this clonotype. The rearrangement links TRBV5-1 to TRBJ2-1; perhaps TRBD2 as D (5 bases). The CDR3 has 13 residues. Germline V gene sequence: CDR1 SGHRS, CDR2 YFSETQ. V dropped 4 bases and J dropped 6 bases, with 11 bases sitting between them. The CDR3 DNA reads as TGCGCCAGCAGCCCGTTGGGAGTCAATGAGCAGTTCTTC. It specifies CASSPLGVNEQFF.

This clonotype was picked up many times. The chain uses TRBV7-8 and TRBJ2-3, with 13 bases identical to TRBD2. Unmatched junction bases numbered 3, after V lost 3 bases and J lost 6 bases. CDR1 SGHVS and CDR2 FQNEAQ come from the germline V gene. The CDR3 runs to 15 residues. CDR3 nucleotide sequence: TGTGCCAGCAGCTTCACTAGCGGGGGGGCGGATACGCAGTATTTT. This gives the protein CASSFTSGGADTQYF.

The CDR3 DNA follows: TGTGCCAGCAGTCCGGAGGGGGGCCTGAGAAACACCATATATTTT. This translates into CASSPEGGLRNTIYF. The chain uses TRBV12-3 or TRBV12-4 and TRBJ1-3, with a weak D call TRBD1 (6 bases). V gave up 5 bases and J gave up 5 bases, with 16 bases separating them. There are 15 residues in the CDR3.

This chain uses TRBV20-1 with TRBJ2-1, with 13 bases identical to TRBD2. J was trimmed by 8 bases and V by 3 bases; bases with no gene match: 10. Germline V gene sequence: CDR1 DFQATT, CDR2 SNEGSKA (reference sequence). This CDR3 comprises 16 residues. The CDR3 reads CSARALTSGRAYEQFF. DNA for the CDR3: TGCAGTGCTAGGGCTCTCACTAGCGGGAGGGCTTATGAGCAGTTCTTC.

The chain has TRBV11-1 and TRBJ2-5, with D uncertain. This CDR3 contains 12 residues. Germline V gene data show CDR1 as SGHAT and CDR2 as FQDESV (reference sequence). V lost 5 bases and J 9 bases, leaving 13 bases between the germline ends. CDR3 residues: CASSPRGVAQYF. DNA for the CDR3: TGTGCCAGCAGCCCCCGTGGTGTGGCCCAGTACTTC.

This chain uses TRBV4-2 with TRBJ2-1; 9 bases align to TRBD2. V gave up 0 bases and J gave up 9 bases; unmatched junction bases: 18. The CDR3 has 19 residues. Germline V gene sequence: CDR1 LGHNA, CDR2 YNFKEQ. CDR3 in amino acids: CASSQEYLMRLAGRSEQFF. In DNA, the CDR3 is TGTGCCAGCAGCCAAGAATACCTAATGAGGCTAGCGGGAAGATCTGAGCAGTTCTTC.

The rearrangement joins TRBV6-5 to TRBJ2-7; TRBD1 aligns across 7 bases. Germline V gene lookup returns CDR1 MNHEY and CDR2 SVGAGI. Germline trimming cut 6 bases from V and 0 bases from J; bases unmatched to any gene: 11. CDR3 length: 16 amino acids. For the CDR3, the DNA is TGTGCCAGCAGCCCAGGGTGGGGACAGTACTCCTACGAGCAGTACTTC. Translating it yields CASSPGWGQYSYEQYF.

In this sample, this clonotype turned up once. Relative to the germline gene, one junction end is altered; a read error may explain this. The chain recombines TRBV7-2 with TRBJ1-2; D uncertain. Germline V gene lookup returns CDR1 SGHTA and CDR2 FQGNSA. CDR3 length equals 11 residues. The CDR3 reads CANSFKSGYTF. CDR3 coding DNA: TGTGCCAACAGCTTCAAGTCCGGCTACACCTTC.

This chain connects TRBV2 to TRBJ1-1, with a tentative D call TRBD1 (6 bases). CDR3 length: 13 amino acids. The V end was cut by 10 bases, the J end by 7 bases, with 19 bases between. Germline V gene data show CDR1 as SNHLY and CDR2 as FYNNEI. The CDR3 protein is CAILLQGWGEAFF. The CDR3 DNA reads TGTGCCATCTTACTACAGGGATGGGGTGAAGCTTTCTTT.

This sequence joins TRBV6-2 or TRBV6-3 and TRBJ2-1; the match to TRBD2 covers 14 bases. This CDR3 region has 16 residues. CDR1 is MNHEY, CDR2 SVGEGT, per germline. The V and J ends lost 6 bases and 7 bases, in that order; junction bases with no gene match: 8. The CDR3 is CASSQRRTSGRNEQFF. In nucleotides, the CDR3 is TGTGCCAGCAGCCAAAGAAGGACTAGCGGGAGGAATGAGCAGTTCTTC.

This clonotype was seen a few times. The chain employs TRBV4-3 and TRBJ2-1; TRBD2 matches at 12 bases. The CDR3 loop spans 15 amino acids. CDR1 and CDR2 from the germline V gene are LGHNA and YSLEER. V was clipped by 4 bases and J by 8 bases; unmatched bases: 6. CDR3 in amino acids: CASSPRLAGEYEQFF. Here the CDR3 DNA reads TGCGCCAGCAGCCCTCGACTAGCGGGAGAATATGAGCAGTTCTTC.

The chain combines TRBV7-6 with TRBJ2-7; tentatively, D is TRBD1 (6 bases). This CDR3 region has 14 residues. V lost 5 bases, J lost 2 bases, and 13 bases lay in between. Germline CDR1 reads SGHVS; CDR2 reads FNYEAQ. The CDR3 DNA reads TGTGCCAGCAGCCCCAGGGGCTCAACCTACGAGCAGTACTTC. It yields the protein CASSPRGSTYEQYF. Supplemented by reference TRBV7-6 and TRBJ2-7, the full variable domain reads GAGVSQSPRYKVTKRGQDVALRCDPISGHVSLYWYRQALGQGPEFLTYFNYEAQQDKSGLPNDRFSAERPEGSISTLTIQRTEQRDSAMYRCASSPRGSTYEQYFGPGTRLTVT.

This clonotype was observed at least ten times. This chain uses TRBV7-2 with TRBJ2-1, with D maybe TRBD1 (6 bases). The CDR3 spans 16 residues. Germline lookup yields CDR1 SGHTA and CDR2 FQGNSA. The ends were cut back, 1 base at V and 1 base at J, with 11 bases in the middle. Here the CDR3 DNA reads TGTGCCAGCAGCTTAGTTGGGGGCGGTTCCTACAATGAGCAGTTCTTC. The encoded protein is CASSLVGGGSYNEQFF. Based on the CDR3 plus reference TRBV7-2 and TRBJ2-1, the full variable domain is GAGVSQSPSNKVTEKGKDVELRCDPISGHTALYWYRQSLGQGLEFLIYFQGNSAPDKSGLPSDRFSAERTGGSVSTLTIQRTQQEDSAVYLCASSLVGGGSYNEQFFGPGTRLTVL.

There are a few counts of this clonotype. This chain connects TRBV21-1 to TRBJ2-7. TRBV21-1 is noted as a pseudogene. CDR3 length equals 13 residues. Here the CDR3 reads CASSKEETYEQYF. The CDR3 nucleotides are TGTGCCAGCAGCAAAGAAGAGACCTACGAGCAGTACTTC.

V gene TRBV20-1 combines with J gene TRBJ1-6, with 7 bases identical to TRBD1. Trimming took 2 bases from V and 7 from J; bases not matched to a gene: 5. Germline V gives CDR1 DFQATT, CDR2 SNEGSKA (reference sequence). The CDR3 has 14 amino acids. Here the CDR3 reads CSARSQGGNSPLHF. The DNA for the CDR3 is TGCAGTGCTAGATCTCAGGGGGGAAATTCACCCCTCCACTTT.

The chain uses TRBV6-5 and TRBJ2-1, with 8 bases aligning to TRBD1. The CDR3 sequence is 15 residues long. Germline V gene data show CDR1 as MNHEY and CDR2 as SVGAGI. After removal of 6 bases from V and 5 bases from J, the junction contained 9 bases not matched to a gene. CDR3 sequence (DNA): TGTGCCAGCAGCGAGTGGGGACAGGAAAACAATGAGCAGTTCTTC. It encodes CASSEWGQENNEQFF.

The rearrangement joins TRBV28 to TRBJ2-1, with 8 bases that match TRBD2. The germline CDR1 and CDR2 sequences are MDHEN and SYDVKM. The CDR3 consists of 15 residues. The V gene end was trimmed by 1 base and the J gene end by 12 bases; junction bases not matched to a gene: 11. The CDR3 DNA reads as TGTGCCAGCAGTTTATACGGGACTAGTAAAGTAGGGCAGTTCTTC. Translation gives CASSLYGTSKVGQFF.